This record covers a single T cell receptor (beta chain). As yet, its antigen is unknown. Assay used: immunoSEQ multiplex PCR; TCRdb lists only in-frame clones, some missing. The table shows 1.4 million or so clones, with 98% occurring only once. This specimen belongs to a study of shared clonotypes between healthy human individuals. Study context: Each donor contributed plates that comprised three CD4 naive, three CD4 memory, two CD8 naive and one CD8 memory.

General study points: The represented genetic and exposure-history diversity was limited by the small number of donors.

The germline V gene encodes CDR1 KGHSH and CDR2 LQKENI. This CDR3 contains 16 residues. Between the trimmed V and J ends, which lost 6 bases and 4 bases, there was a span of 20 bases. The clonotype originates from a young man in good health. Source material: naive CD4+ T cells sorted from blood. Subset specified: CD45RA+ positively selected. The V call is TRBV18, the J call TRBJ2-3, with D tentatively TRBD1 or TRBD2 (5 bases each). CDR3 protein: CASSSVRSRDADTQYF. CDR3 DNA: TGTGCCAGCTCCTCTGTACGGAGCAGGGACGCAGATACGCAGTATTTT.